This TCR beta chain emerged from a study of blood T cell repertoires in COVID-19. Study in general: Samples came from the United States, Italy and Spain, spanning acute and convalescent COVID-19.

The CDR3 runs to 17 residues. CDR1 and CDR2 (germline): SGHRS, YFSETQ. V shed 1 base, J shed 6 bases, and the junction held 11 bases outside the gene matches. How the authors handled the data: Estimation of nucleated cell counts was performed using reference gene primer amplification. Libraries were prepared by immunoSEQ multiplex PCR; TCRdb keeps only in-frame clonotypes and omits some of them. Clonal size and the V and J genes are those of that table, whereas D and trimming came from the DNA. The sample records about 130,000 clones, 75% to 90% being singletons. The specimen sequenced was PBMCs or T cells enriched from blood (not recorded which). V gene TRBV5-1 combines with J gene TRBJ1-4; TRBD1 agrees at 8 bases. This receptor was taken from a woman aged 45-65 years who had recovered from COVID-19. In DNA, the CDR3 is TGCGCCAGCAGCTTGTCATACAGGGGGAAAGCGGATGAAAAACTGTTTTTT. Encoded protein: CASSLSYRGKADEKLFF.